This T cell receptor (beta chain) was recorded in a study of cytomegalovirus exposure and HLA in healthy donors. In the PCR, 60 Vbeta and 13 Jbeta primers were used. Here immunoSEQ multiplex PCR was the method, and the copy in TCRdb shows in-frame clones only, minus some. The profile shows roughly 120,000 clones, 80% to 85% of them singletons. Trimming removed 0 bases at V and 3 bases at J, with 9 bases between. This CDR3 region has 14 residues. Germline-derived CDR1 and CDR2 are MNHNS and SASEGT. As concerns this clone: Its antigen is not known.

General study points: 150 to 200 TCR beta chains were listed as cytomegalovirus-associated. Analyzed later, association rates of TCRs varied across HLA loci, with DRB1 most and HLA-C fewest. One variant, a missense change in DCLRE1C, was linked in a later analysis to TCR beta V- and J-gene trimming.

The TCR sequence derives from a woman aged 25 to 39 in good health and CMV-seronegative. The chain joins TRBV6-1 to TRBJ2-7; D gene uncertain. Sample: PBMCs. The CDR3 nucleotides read TGTGCCAGCAGTGAAGCGATTGCTAACTACGAGCAGTACTTC. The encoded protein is CASSEAIANYEQYF.